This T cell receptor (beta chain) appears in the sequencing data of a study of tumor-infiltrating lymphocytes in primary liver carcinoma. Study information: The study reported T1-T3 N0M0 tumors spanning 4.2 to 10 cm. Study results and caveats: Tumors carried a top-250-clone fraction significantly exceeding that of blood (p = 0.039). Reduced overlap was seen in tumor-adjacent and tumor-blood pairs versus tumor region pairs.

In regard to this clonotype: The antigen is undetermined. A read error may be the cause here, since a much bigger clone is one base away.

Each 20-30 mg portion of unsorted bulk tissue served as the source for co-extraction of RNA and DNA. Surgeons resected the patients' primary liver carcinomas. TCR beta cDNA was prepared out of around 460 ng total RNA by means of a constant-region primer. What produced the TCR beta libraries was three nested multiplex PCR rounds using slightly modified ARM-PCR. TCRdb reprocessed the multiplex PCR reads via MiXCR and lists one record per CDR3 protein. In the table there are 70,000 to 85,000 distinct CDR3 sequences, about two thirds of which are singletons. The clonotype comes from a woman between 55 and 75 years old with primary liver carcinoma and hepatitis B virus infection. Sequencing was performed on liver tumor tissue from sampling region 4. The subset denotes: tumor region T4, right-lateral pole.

The CDR3 protein is CASSFTDPNTDAFF. The CDR3 DNA sequence: TGCGCCAGCAGCTTTACGGACCCGAACACTGATGCTTTCTTT. The V and J genes are TRBV5-1 and TRBJ1-1; D gene uncertain. This CDR3 is built from 14 residues. Germline V CDR1 and CDR2: SGHRS, YFSETQ.